These 20 T cell receptor beta chains came from one sample sequenced in a study of T cell responses to AZD1222 COVID-19 vaccine. Sequencing used immunoSEQ multiplex PCR; TCRdb keeps in-frame clones, though not all of them. The table includes roughly 100,000 clones, around nine tenths detected once. The sequences come from peripheral blood, collected on day 0 of AZD1222 vaccination. The receptors come from an adult in good health.

The chain joins TRBV9 to TRBJ2-7; tentatively, D is TRBD1 (5 bases). CDR1 and CDR2 from the germline V gene are SGDLS and YYNGEE. V lost 0 bases to trimming and J lost 0 bases, with 10 bases between them. The CDR3 has 15 amino acids. CDR3 residues: CASSVAGAVSYEQYF. For the CDR3, the DNA is TGTGCCAGCAGCGTAGCTGGGGCTGTCTCCTACGAGCAGTACTTC.

The chain joins TRBV6-5 to TRBJ2-6; D unresolved. Per germline, CDR1 MNHEY and CDR2 SVGAGI. This CDR3 comprises 16 residues. V lost 0 bases, J lost 1 base, and 7 bases lay in between. The CDR3: CASSYSPRSGANVLTF. In DNA, the CDR3 is TGTGCCAGCAGTTACTCCCCGAGGTCTGGGGCCAACGTCCTGACTTTC.

The CDR3 region is CASSLAEQVYGYTF. DNA of the CDR3: TGTGCCAGCAGCTTAGCGGAACAGGTCTATGGCTACACCTTC. The genes are TRBV7-8 and TRBJ1-2, with TRBD1 as a possible D gene (5 bases). The CDR3 runs to 14 residues. Between the trimmed V and J ends, which lost 0 bases and 4 bases, there was a span of 9 bases. The V gene's germline CDR1 is SGHVS and CDR2 FQNEAQ.

This clone was seen a single time. The chain employs TRBV20-1 and TRBJ2-1, with D tentatively TRBD2 (5 bases). The germline gives CDR1 DFQATT, CDR2 SNEGSKA (reference sequence). V shed 3 bases and J shed 7 bases, with 13 bases lying between them. The CDR3 is 13 amino acids. CDR3 protein: CSASALVGNEQFF. In nucleotides, the CDR3 is TGCAGTGCTAGTGCACTAGTCGGGAATGAGCAGTTCTTC.

The rearrangement uses TRBV7-9 and TRBJ2-1; the match to TRBD2 covers 8 bases. The germline CDR1 and CDR2 sequences are SEHNR and FQNEAQ (reference sequence). This CDR3 comprises 15 residues. V gave up 1 base and J gave up 7 bases; unmatched junction bases: 6. CDR3 loop: CASSLVRLAGNEQFF. CDR3 coding DNA: TGTGCCAGCAGCTTAGTGCGTCTAGCGGGTAATGAGCAGTTCTTC.

V gene TRBV6-6 combines with J gene TRBJ1-3, with 8 bases identical to TRBD1. Germline CDR1 and CDR2: MNHNY and SVGAGI (reference sequence). The V and J ends lost 5 bases and 6 bases, in that order; junction bases with no gene match: 6. CDR3 length: 14 amino acids. The CDR3 sequence is CASSRTGSENTIYF. The CDR3 nucleotides read TGTGCCAGCAGTCGGACAGGGAGTGAAAACACCATATATTTT.

This clone was recorded only once. V and J are TRBV12-2 and TRBJ1-5; the table's D call of TRBD1 was not tested on the DNA. TRBV12-2 is designated a pseudogene. The CDR3 runs to 20 residues. The CDR3 here is CASRFGKTGGLQYSNQPQHF. CDR3 DNA sequence: TGTGCAAGTCGCTTCGGAAAGACAGGGGGCCTTCAATATAGCAATCAGCCCCAGCATTTT.

V usage is TRBV10-2 and J usage is TRBJ2-3, with 12 nucleotides matching TRBD1. The CDR3 is 15 amino acids. With V trimmed by 10 bases and J by 4 bases, 9 bases remained unmatched. CDR1 WSHSY and CDR2 SAAADI come from the germline V gene. The CDR3 loop reads CATKLGQGASDTQYF. CDR3 DNA sequence: TGCGCCACAAAACTGGGACAGGGGGCTTCAGATACGCAGTATTTT.

The chain is built from TRBV19 and TRBJ1-1, with a possible D match to TRBD1 (6 bases). V was pared by 4 bases and J by 4 bases, with 10 bases between. This CDR3 region has 13 residues. Germline-derived CDR1 and CDR2 are LNHDA and SQIVND (reference sequence). CDR3 sequence: CASSTQGSTEAFF. CDR3 coding DNA: TGTGCCAGTAGTACCCAGGGGAGCACTGAAGCTTTCTTT. The whole variable domain, remainder taken from reference TRBV19 and TRBJ1-1, is DGGITQSPKYLFRKEGQNVTLSCEQNLNHDAMYWYRQDPGQGLRLIYYSQIVNDFQKGDIAEGYSVSREKKESFPLTVTSAQKNPTAFYLCASSTQGSTEAFFGQGTRLTVV.

The genes are TRBV9 and TRBJ2-7; D uncertain. Per germline, CDR1 SGDLS and CDR2 YYNGEE. This CDR3 has 13 residues. Trimming took off 0 bases at V and 2 bases at J, with 6 bases between the two ends. The CDR3 here is CASSVEDPYEQYF. The DNA of the CDR3 is TGTGCCAGCAGCGTAGAGGACCCCTACGAGCAGTACTTC.

V is TRBV7-6 and J is TRBJ2-7; D is perhaps TRBD1 (6 bases). The CDR3 spans 13 residues. Germline values: CDR1 SGHVS, CDR2 FNYEAQ. V was clipped by 5 bases and J by 4 bases, with 12 bases between them. Here the CDR3 DNA reads TGTGCCAGCAGCGCAACGCAGGGGTACGAGCAGTACTTC. Translated: CASSATQGYEQYF.

The CDR3, as DNA: TGTGCCAGCCGGGAACACCGGAACACTGAAGCTTTCTTT. Translating gives CASREHRNTEAFF. The chain links TRBV2 to TRBJ1-1; D not certain. Trimming took off 8 bases at V and 1 base at J, with 11 bases between the two ends. The germline V gene encodes CDR1 SNHLY and CDR2 FYNNEI. This CDR3 has 13 amino acids.

The CDR3: CASSLGAIRGGQETQYF. The CDR3 nucleotides are TGTGCCAGCAGCTTAGGGGCAATACGAGGGGGCCAAGAGACCCAGTACTTC. The J gene is TRBJ2-5, the V gene TRBV7-2, with a tentative D call TRBD1 (6 bases). This CDR3 spans 17 amino acids. From germline, CDR1 is SGHTA and CDR2 FQGNSA. V dropped 1 base and J dropped 1 base, with 16 bases sitting between them.

The chain joins TRBV5-1 to TRBJ2-7; a possible D gene is TRBD1 (6 bases). V dropped 4 bases and J dropped 2 bases, with 13 bases sitting between them. This CDR3 is 14 amino acids long. Germline V gene sequence: CDR1 SGHRS, CDR2 YFSETQ. This CDR3 reads CASSAGAQPYEQYF. The CDR3 DNA follows: TGCGCCAGCAGCGCAGGGGCTCAACCCTACGAGCAGTACTTC.

The V and J genes are TRBV30 and TRBJ1-2; D is ambiguous. CDR1 is GTSNPN and CDR2 is SVGIG in the germline V gene (reference sequence). There are 12 residues in the CDR3. Trimming removed 2 bases at V and 8 bases at J, with 12 bases between. The CDR3 sequence: CAWSYQRTGYTF. DNA of the CDR3: TGTGCCTGGAGTTACCAAAGGACCGGCTACACCTTC.

The chain links TRBV9 to TRBJ2-6, with TRBD1 as a possible D gene (5 bases). CDR1 is SGDLS and CDR2 is YYNGEE in the germline V gene. The length of the CDR3 is 17 residues. V lost 4 bases to trimming and J lost 0 bases, with 14 bases between them. The CDR3 DNA reads TGTGCCAGCAGCCCCAGACAGTACTCCTCTGGGGCCAACGTCCTGACTTTC. Residues: CASSPRQYSSGANVLTF.

J is TRBJ2-5 and V is TRBV11-2; a possible D gene is TRBD2 (5 bases). The CDR3 is 14 residues long. V was cut by 3 bases and J by 4 bases, with 12 bases left in between. In germline, CDR1 is SGHAT, CDR2 FQNNGV. The CDR3 DNA follows: TGTGCCAGCAGCTTTGGCGGACTCCCAGAGACCCAGTACTTC. Amino acid sequence: CASSFGGLPETQYF.

V gene TRBV28 combines with J gene TRBJ2-3, with TRBD2 matching 7 bases. The germline V gene has CDR1 MDHEN and CDR2 SYDVKM. The junction had 9 bases not matched to a gene; V was cut back by 6 bases and J by 3 bases. CDR3 length: 15 amino acids. Here the CDR3 DNA reads TGTGCCAGCAGCCCGGCGGGGGAATGGACAGATACGCAGTATTTT. Residues: CASSPAGEWTDTQYF.

The CDR3 bases are TGTGCCATCAGTGAGTCGGCGGGAAGTAACGAGCAGTACTTC. Translated: CAISESAGSNEQYF. The J gene is TRBJ2-7, the V gene TRBV10-3; D may be TRBD2 (6 bases). Germline loops: CDR1 ENHRY, CDR2 SYGVKD. The CDR3 is 14 amino acids. Trimming pared 0 bases from V and 5 bases from J, leaving 11 bases between.

The chain is built from TRBV11-2 and TRBJ2-7; 7 positions agree with TRBD1. V lost 5 bases to trimming and J lost 3 bases; unmatched junction nucleotides: 7. CDR3 length: 14 amino acids. The germline V gene has CDR1 SGHAT and CDR2 FQNNGV. The DNA of the CDR3 is TGTGCCAGCAGCAGACAGGGAGATCTCTACGAGCAGTACTTC. This sequence encodes CASSRQGDLYEQYF.